The next 19 T cell receptor beta chains were all read from a single sample in a study of T cell repertoires in cytomegalovirus infection. Using its own MiXCR run on the reads, TCRdb lists one record per CDR3 protein. The profile shows approximately 730,000 distinct CDR3 sequences, almost 30% of them singletons. No cognate antigen is known for these TCRs. Material: cultured CD8+ T cells from PBMCs, obtained from culture after CMV antigen stimulation. The source is a human donor in good health (CMV status not recorded). Some clones in this sample may be carry-over from other donors' samples.

A few counts support this clonotype. The rearrangement links TRBV6-5 to TRBJ2-1; a possible D gene is TRBD1 (5 bases). Trimming removed 11 bases at V and 4 bases at J, with 12 bases between. Germline lookup yields CDR1 MNHEY and CDR2 SVGAGI. The CDR3 totals 12 residues. The CDR3 here is CAALSGYNEQFF. Written as DNA, the CDR3 is TGTGCCGCCCTATCAGGGTACAATGAGCAGTTCTTC.

This clonotype has just a few counts. The chain carries TRBV7-8 and TRBJ2-7, with a weak D call TRBD1 (5 bases). V shed 2 bases and J shed 0 bases, with 8 bases lying between them. Germline V lookup: CDR1 SGHVS, CDR2 FQNEAQ. The CDR3 extends over 14 amino acids. The CDR3 is CASSLWGSSYEQYV. CDR3 bases: TGTGCCAGCAGCTTATGGGGCAGCTCCTACGAGCAGTACGTC.

The genes are TRBV5-8 and TRBJ1-5; D gene unclear. Germline-derived CDR1 and CDR2 are SGHTS and YDEGEE. Deletions cut 6 bases from V and 6 bases from J, with 16 bases between. The CDR3 totals 14 residues. The CDR3 nucleotides read TGTGCCAGCACCGCCGGATATGCGGGTCAGCCCCAGCATTTT. Residues: CASTAGYAGQPQHF.

The chain joins TRBV6-2 or TRBV6-3 to TRBJ1-5; D not certain. The germline V gene has CDR1 MNHEY and CDR2 SVGEGT. CDR3 size: 11 residues. V lost 6 bases and J lost 13, with 13 bases in between. For the CDR3, the DNA is TGTGCCAGCAGGACCGGGCTCCGGCAGCATTTT. It is translated as CASRTGLRQHF.

The chain employs TRBV10-3 and TRBJ2-2, with D tentatively TRBD2 (6 bases). Trimming left V 6 bases short and J 1 base short, with 12 bases between. The CDR3 totals 15 residues. Germline loops: CDR1 ENHRY, CDR2 SYGVKD. This CDR3 reads CAISSTSKNTGELFF. For the CDR3, the DNA is TGTGCCATCAGCTCGACTAGTAAGAACACCGGGGAGCTGTTTTTT.

This clonotype was counted only a few times. This chain connects TRBV7-9 to TRBJ2-7; 10 bases are a match to TRBD2. This CDR3 is built from 15 residues. Per germline, CDR1 SEHNR and CDR2 FQNEAQ (reference sequence). V lost 4 bases to trimming and J lost 2 bases; unmatched junction nucleotides: 5. CDR3 residues: CASSSVAGGPYEQYF. The DNA of the CDR3 is TGTGCCAGCAGCTCGGTAGCGGGGGGCCCCTACGAGCAGTACTTC.

The CDR3 nucleotides read TGTGCCAGCAGTCCCCCGGGGCGAGAGCACCACGTC. Its translation: CASSPPGREHHV. The V call is TRBV28, the J call TRBJ2-7; D may correspond to TRBD1 or TRBD2 (5 bases each). The CDR3 consists of 12 residues. The V gene's germline CDR1 is MDHEN and CDR2 SYDVKM.

The chain carries TRBV19 and TRBJ1-2; the match to TRBD1 covers 10 bases. Germline CDR1 reads LNHDA; CDR2 reads SQIVND (reference sequence). The CDR3 is 14 residues long. V lost 3 bases and J lost 8; bases outside the gene matches: 6. The chain's CDR3 is CASSMGTGVRGYTF. The CDR3 bases are TGTGCCAGTAGTATGGGGACAGGGGTACGAGGCTACACCTTC.

The rearrangement joins TRBV19 to TRBJ1-5, with D maybe TRBD1 (5 bases). Germline assignment: CDR1 LNHDA and CDR2 SQIVND (reference sequence). Trimming stripped 5 bases from V and 5 bases from J, with 13 bases between. The CDR3 runs to 14 residues. CDR3 protein: CASSPGGVYQPQHF. The CDR3 coding sequence is TGTGCCAGTAGTCCGGGGGGGGTATATCAGCCCCAGCATTTT. The whole variable domain, filled in from reference TRBV19 and TRBJ1-5, reads DGGITQSPKYLFRKEGQNVTLSCEQNLNHDAMYWYRQDPGQGLRLIYYSQIVNDFQKGDIAEGYSVSREKKESFPLTVTSAQKNPTAFYLCASSPGGVYQPQHFGDGTRLSIL.

This clonotype came up a few times. V and J are TRBV18 and TRBJ1-2, with a possible D match to TRBD1 (5 bases). The CDR3 has 14 amino acids. V was pared by 2 bases and J by 4 bases, with 11 bases between. Germline loops: CDR1 KGHSH, CDR2 LQKENI. CDR3 region: CASSPEGIPYGYTF. DNA of the CDR3: TGTGCCAGCTCACCAGAGGGGATCCCCTATGGCTACACCTTC.

This clonotype was counted ten times or more. The chain uses TRBV7-9 and TRBJ1-2; maybe TRBD1 (5 bases). Trimming left V 11 bases short and J 5 bases short, with 15 bases between. The CDR3 sequence is 12 residues long. Germline V gives CDR1 SEHNR, CDR2 FQNEAQ (reference sequence). The CDR3 loop is CAFEQRGYGYTF. In DNA form, the CDR3 reads TGTGCCTTCGAACAGCGGGGGTATGGCTACACCTTC. The full variable domain, in which reference TRBV7-9 and TRBJ1-2 provide the parts outside the CDR3, is DTGVSQNPRHKITKRGQNVTFRCDPISEHNRLYWYRQTLGQGPEFLTYFQNEAQLEKSRLLSDRFSAERPKGSFSTLEIQRTEQGDSAMYLCAFEQRGYGYTFGSGTRLTVV.

The V gene is TRBV7-9, the J gene TRBJ1-1; D ambiguous. The V end lost 5 bases, the J end lost 8 bases, and 15 bases lay between the germline ends. Germline V gene data show CDR1 as SEHNR and CDR2 as FQNEAQ (reference sequence). This CDR3 comprises 13 residues. CDR3 sequence: CASSPDGRMEAFF. The CDR3 DNA sequence: TGTGCCAGCAGCCCGGACGGGAGGATGGAAGCTTTCTTT. Full variable domain (remainder filled in from reference TRBV7-9 and TRBJ1-1): DTGVSQNPRHKITKRGQNVTFRCDPISEHNRLYWYRQTLGQGPEFLTYFQNEAQLEKSRLLSDRFSAERPKGSFSTLEIQRTEQGDSAMYLCASSPDGRMEAFFGQGTRLTVV.

This clonotype was seen many times. The chain couples TRBV7-9 to TRBJ2-7; 7 bases line up with TRBD1. CDR1 SEHNR and CDR2 FQNEAQ come from the germline V gene (reference sequence). This CDR3 is built from 14 residues. V lost 4 bases to trimming and J lost 0 bases; unmatched junction nucleotides: 3. The CDR3 region is CASSSGDSSYEQYF. The CDR3 nucleotides read TGTGCCAGCAGCTCAGGGGACAGCTCCTACGAGCAGTACTTC.

This clonotype was seen just once. This sequence joins TRBV28 and TRBJ2-7; D unresolved. With 5 bases removed from V and 2 bases from J, the gap between germline ends came to 19 bases. Germline values: CDR1 MDHEN, CDR2 SYDVKM. CDR3 length equals 16 residues. For the CDR3, the DNA is TGTGCCAGCAGTGCCTCCTTGGCTCCGATTCCCTACGAGCAGTACGTC. Protein: CASSASLAPIPYEQYV.

The V and J genes are TRBV5-1 and TRBJ2-1; 10 bases are shared with TRBD2. This CDR3 spans 16 amino acids. The ends lost 0 bases at V and 4 bases at J; junction bases unmatched: 4. CDR1 and CDR2 (germline): SGHRS, YFSETQ. The DNA of the CDR3 is TGCGCCAGCAGCTTGGATGGACTAGCGGTTTACAATGAGCAGTTCTTC. Amino acid sequence: CASSLDGLAVYNEQFF.

In its sample, this clonotype was seen a few times. The chain uses TRBV14 and TRBJ1-1; D uncertain. This CDR3 spans 13 amino acids. The germline V gene encodes CDR1 SGHDN and CDR2 FVKESK. V was cut by 1 base and J by 9 bases, with 12 bases left in between. The CDR3 loop reads CASSQVGKAQAFF. CDR3 nucleotide sequence: TGTGCCAGCAGCCAAGTTGGAAAGGCCCAAGCTTTCTTT. Full variable domain (rest looked up from reference TRBV14 and TRBJ1-1): EAGVTQFPSHSVIEKGQTVTLRCDPISGHDNLYWYRRVMGKEIKFLLHFVKESKQDESGMPNNRFLAERTGGTYSTLKVQPAELEDSGVYFCASSQVGKAQAFFGQGTRLTVV.

This chain joins TRBV24-1 and TRBJ2-4; D is unresolved. V lost 9 bases, J lost 0 bases, and 20 bases lay in between. The CDR3 extends over 17 amino acids. Germline loops: CDR1 KGHDR, CDR2 SFDVKD. The CDR3 bases are TGTGCCACCGCCCTGAGGAGATACGTGCTAGCCAAAAACATTCAGTACTTC. It translates to CATALRRYVLAKNIQYF.

This clonotype was seen more than once but under ten times. The chain employs TRBV7-2 and TRBJ2-1; D could derive from TRBD1 or TRBD2 (6 bases each). The CDR3 contains 14 residues. The V gene lost 2 bases and the J gene lost 8 bases, with 13 bases spanning the gap. CDR1 is SGHTA, CDR2 FQGNSA, per germline. CDR3 coding DNA: TGTGCCAGCAGCTTAAGGGGGGAATTCTATGAGCAGTTCTTC. Protein sequence: CASSLRGEFYEQFF.

This clonotype turned up a few times. The V and J genes are TRBV24-1 and TRBJ2-2, with D perhaps matching TRBD1 (5 bases). V was trimmed by 5 bases and J by 10 bases, leaving 13 bases between them. Germline CDR1 reads KGHDR; CDR2 reads SFDVKD. The CDR3 loop spans 13 amino acids. This CDR3 is CATSGARVSELFF. CDR3 coding DNA: TGTGCCACCAGTGGGGCCAGGGTCTCGGAGCTGTTTTTT.